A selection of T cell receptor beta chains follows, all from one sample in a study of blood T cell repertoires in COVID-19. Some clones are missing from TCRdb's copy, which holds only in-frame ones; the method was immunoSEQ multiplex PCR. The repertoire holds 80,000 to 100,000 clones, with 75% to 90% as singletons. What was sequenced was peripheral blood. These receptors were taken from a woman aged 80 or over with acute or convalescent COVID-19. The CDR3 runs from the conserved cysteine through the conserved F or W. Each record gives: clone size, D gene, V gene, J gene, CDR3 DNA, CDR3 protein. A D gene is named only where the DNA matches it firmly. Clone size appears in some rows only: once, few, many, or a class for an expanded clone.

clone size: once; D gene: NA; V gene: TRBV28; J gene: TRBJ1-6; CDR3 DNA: TGTGCCAGCAGATTCCAGGGTTTGGGCAGTAATTCACCCCTCCACTTT; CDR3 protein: CASRFQGLGSNSPLHF
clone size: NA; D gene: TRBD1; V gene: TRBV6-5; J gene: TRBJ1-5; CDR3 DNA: TGTGCCAGCAGTTCTGACAGGGGGAAGGGACAGCCCCAGCATTTT; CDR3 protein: CASSSDRGKGQPQHF
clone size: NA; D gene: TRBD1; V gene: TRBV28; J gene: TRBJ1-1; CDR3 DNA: TGTGCCAGCACCTCTACAGGGGGTACTGAAGCTTTCTTT; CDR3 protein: CASTSTGGTEAFF
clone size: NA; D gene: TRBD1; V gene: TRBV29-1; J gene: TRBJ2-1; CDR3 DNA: TGCAGTGGGGACAGACATCGGCCTCGGGGAGCGGAGCAGTTCTTC; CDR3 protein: CSGDRHRPRGAEQFF
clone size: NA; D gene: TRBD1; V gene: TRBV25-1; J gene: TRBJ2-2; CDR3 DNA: TGTGCCAGCAGGGACAGGGGGGCCGGGGAGCTGTTTTTT; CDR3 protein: CASRDRGAGELFF
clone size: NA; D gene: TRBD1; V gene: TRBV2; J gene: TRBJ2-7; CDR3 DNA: TGTGCCAGCCAGACAGGGCGAAACGAGCAGTACTTC; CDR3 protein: CASQTGRNEQYF
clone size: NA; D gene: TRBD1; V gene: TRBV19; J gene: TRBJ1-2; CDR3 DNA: TGTGCCAGTAGTATCCGGACAGGTGGTGGCTATGGCTACACCTTC; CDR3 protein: CASSIRTGGGYGYTF
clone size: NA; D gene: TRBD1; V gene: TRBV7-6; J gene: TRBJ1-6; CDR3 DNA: TGTGCCAGCAGCGGCCGGGACAGGGGTAATTCACCCCTCCACTTT; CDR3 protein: CASSGRDRGNSPLHF
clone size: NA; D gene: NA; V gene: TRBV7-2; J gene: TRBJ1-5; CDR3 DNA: TGTGCCAGCAGCTTAGGTACTTATAGCAATCAGCCCCAGCATTTT; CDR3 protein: CASSLGTYSNQPQHF
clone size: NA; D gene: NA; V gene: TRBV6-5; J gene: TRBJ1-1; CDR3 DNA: TGTGCCAGCAGTTACTCGGCAGGGGAGTTCACTGAAGCTTTCTTT; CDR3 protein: CASSYSAGEFTEAFF
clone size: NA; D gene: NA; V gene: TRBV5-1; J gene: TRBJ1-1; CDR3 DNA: TGCGCCCGCAGCCCCGGGCGGGGGGGCGGTGAAGCTTTCTTT; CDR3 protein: CARSPGRGGGEAFF
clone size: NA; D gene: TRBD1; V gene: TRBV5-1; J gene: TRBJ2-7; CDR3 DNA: TGCGCCAGCAGCTCCGGGACAGCTACCTACGAGCAGTACTTC; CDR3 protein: CASSSGTATYEQYF
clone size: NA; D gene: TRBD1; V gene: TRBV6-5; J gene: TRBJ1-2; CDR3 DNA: TGTGCCAGCAGGGACAGGGCCTATGGTGGCTACACCTTC; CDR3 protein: CASRDRAYGGYTF
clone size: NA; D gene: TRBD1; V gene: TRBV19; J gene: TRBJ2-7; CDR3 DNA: TGTGCCACTCAAAGGACAGGGTTTGCCTACGAGCAGTACTTC; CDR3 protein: CATQRTGFAYEQYF
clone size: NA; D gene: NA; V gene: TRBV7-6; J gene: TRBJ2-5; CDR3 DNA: TGTGCCAGCAGCTTAACCGCACCGGGAGAGGGGTACCAAGAGACCCAGTACTTC; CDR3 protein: CASSLTAPGEGYQETQYF
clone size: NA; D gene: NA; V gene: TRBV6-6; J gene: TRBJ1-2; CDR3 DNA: TGTGCCAGCAGTTATCTCGTACAGGGAAGGGATGGCTACACCTTC; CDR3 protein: CASSYLVQGRDGYTF
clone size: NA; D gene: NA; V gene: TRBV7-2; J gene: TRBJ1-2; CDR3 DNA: TGTGCCAGCAGTAGAGGAGGATCTAACTATGGCTACACCTTC; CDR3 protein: CASSRGGSNYGYTF
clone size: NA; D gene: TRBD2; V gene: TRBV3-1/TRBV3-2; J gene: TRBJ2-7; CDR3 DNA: TGTGCCAGCAGCCAAGATCGACGGGGGGGCTCCTACGAGCAGTACTTC; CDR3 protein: CASSQDRRGGSYEQYF
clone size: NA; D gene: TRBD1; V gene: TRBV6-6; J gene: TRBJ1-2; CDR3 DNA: TGTGCCAGCAGTTTGGACAGGGGCCAGACTGGCTACACCTTC; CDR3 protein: CASSLDRGQTGYTF
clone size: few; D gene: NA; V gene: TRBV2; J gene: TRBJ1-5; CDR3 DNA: TGTGCCAGCAGGGGCCAGGGTTGGCAAGGCAATCAGCCCCAGCATTTT; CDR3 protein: CASRGQGWQGNQPQHF
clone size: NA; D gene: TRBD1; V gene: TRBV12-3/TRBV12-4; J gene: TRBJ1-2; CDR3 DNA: TGTGCCAGCAGTTCTTTGGACAGGGCTGGCTACACCTTC; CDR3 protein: CASSSLDRAGYTF
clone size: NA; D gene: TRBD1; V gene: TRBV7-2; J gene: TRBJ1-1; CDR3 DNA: TGTGCCAGCAGCCCGAGACAGGGGGAAGTGGGGACTGAAGCTTTCTTT; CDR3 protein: CASSPRQGEVGTEAFF
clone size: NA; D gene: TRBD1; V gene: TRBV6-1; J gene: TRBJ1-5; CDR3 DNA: TGTGCCAGCAGTGGCCGGACAGGGGGAGACTTAAATCAGCCCCAGCATTTT; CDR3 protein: CASSGRTGGDLNQPQHF
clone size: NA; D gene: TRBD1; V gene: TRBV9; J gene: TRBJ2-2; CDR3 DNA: TGTGCCAGCAGCTGGACAGGGGGTTCCACCGGGGAGCTGTTTTTT; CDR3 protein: CASSWTGGSTGELFF
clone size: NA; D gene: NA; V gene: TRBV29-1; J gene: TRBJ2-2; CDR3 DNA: TGCAGCGTTCGATTGAACAGGAACACCGGGGAGCTGTTTTTT; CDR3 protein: CSVRLNRNTGELFF
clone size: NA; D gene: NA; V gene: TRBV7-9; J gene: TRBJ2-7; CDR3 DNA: TGTGCCAGCAGCTTAGTTGGCGGCGGCCGCTCCTACGAGCAGTACTTC; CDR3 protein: CASSLVGGGRSYEQYF
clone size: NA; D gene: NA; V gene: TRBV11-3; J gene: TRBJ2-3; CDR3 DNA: TGTGCCAGCAGCTTAGACCAGAGCACAGATACGCAGTATTTT; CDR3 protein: CASSLDQSTDTQYF
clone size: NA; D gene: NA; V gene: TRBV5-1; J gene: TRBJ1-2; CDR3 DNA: TGCGCCAGCAGCTTGCTCAGGGAATCTGGCTACACCTTC; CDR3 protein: CASSLLRESGYTF
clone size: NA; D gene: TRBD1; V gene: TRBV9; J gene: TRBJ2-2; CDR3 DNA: TGTGCCAGCAGCGACCAGGGGGTGGTCACCGGGGAGCTGTTTTTT; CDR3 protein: CASSDQGVVTGELFF
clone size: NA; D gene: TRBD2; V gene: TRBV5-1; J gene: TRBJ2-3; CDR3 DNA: TGCGCCAGCAGCTTGGGCCAGCGGGGCGCAGATACGCAGTATTTT; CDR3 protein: CASSLGQRGADTQYF
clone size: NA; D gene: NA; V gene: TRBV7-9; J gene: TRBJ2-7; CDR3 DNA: TGTGCCAGCAGTTCCAGGAGGGAGCACTACGAGCAGTACTTC; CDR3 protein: CASSSRREHYEQYF
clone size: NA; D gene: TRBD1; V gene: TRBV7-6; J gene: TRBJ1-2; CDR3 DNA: TGTGCCAGCAGCCCAGGACAGGGGACAGTGTGGGGCTACACCTTC; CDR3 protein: CASSPGQGTVWGYTF
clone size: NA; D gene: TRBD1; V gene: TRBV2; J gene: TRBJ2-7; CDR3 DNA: TGTGCCAGCAGTGCAAGCCGGGACAGGGGGCGCGGCGAGCAGTACTTC; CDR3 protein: CASSASRDRGRGEQYF
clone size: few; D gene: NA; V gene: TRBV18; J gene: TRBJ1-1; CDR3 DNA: TGTGCCAGCTCACCGATCAGGAACACTGAAGCTTTCTTT; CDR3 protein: CASSPIRNTEAFF
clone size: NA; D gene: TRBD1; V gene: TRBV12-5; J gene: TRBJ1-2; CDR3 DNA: TGTGCTAGTGGCACACAGGGGGATTGGTATGGCTACACCTTC; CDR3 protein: CASGTQGDWYGYTF
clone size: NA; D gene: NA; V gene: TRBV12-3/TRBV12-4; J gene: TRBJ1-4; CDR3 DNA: TGTGCCAGCAGTAGGGGGAATGAAAAACTGTTTTTT; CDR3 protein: CASSRGNEKLFF